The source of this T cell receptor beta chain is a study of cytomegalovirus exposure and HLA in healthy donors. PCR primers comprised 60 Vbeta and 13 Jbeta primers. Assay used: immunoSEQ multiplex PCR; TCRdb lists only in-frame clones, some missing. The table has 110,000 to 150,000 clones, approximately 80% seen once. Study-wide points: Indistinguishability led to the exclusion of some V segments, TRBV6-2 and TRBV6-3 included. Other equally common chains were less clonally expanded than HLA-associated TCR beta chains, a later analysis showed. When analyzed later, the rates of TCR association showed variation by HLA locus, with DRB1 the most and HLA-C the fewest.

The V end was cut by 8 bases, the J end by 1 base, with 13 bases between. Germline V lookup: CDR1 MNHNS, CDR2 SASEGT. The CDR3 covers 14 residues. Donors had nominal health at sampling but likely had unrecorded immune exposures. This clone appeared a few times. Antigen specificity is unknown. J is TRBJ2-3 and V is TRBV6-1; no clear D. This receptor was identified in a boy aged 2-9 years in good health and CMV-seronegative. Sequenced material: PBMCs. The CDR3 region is CASGPGLGTDTQYF. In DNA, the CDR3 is TGTGCCAGCGGGCCCGGATTGGGCACAGATACGCAGTATTTT.